Listed here are 20 T cell receptor beta chains from one sample, sequenced in a study of cytomegalovirus exposure and HLA in healthy donors. Assay used: immunoSEQ multiplex PCR; TCRdb lists only in-frame clones, some missing. The table lists some 150,000 clones, roughly 86% of them singletons. Sequenced input: PBMCs. All receptors derive from a human donor in good health.

V gene TRBV19 combines with J gene TRBJ2-1; 9 nucleotides align to TRBD1. The V segment lost 7 bases and the J segment 5 bases; nucleotides outside the gene matches: 9. Germline CDR1 is LNHDA and CDR2 is SQIVND (reference sequence). The CDR3 is 15 amino acids. CDR3: CASTLPGQGHNEQFF. CDR3 coding DNA: TGTGCCAGTACTTTACCGGGACAGGGACACAATGAGCAGTTCTTC.

The chain is built from TRBV30 and TRBJ1-4; possibly TRBD1 for D (5 bases). The germline V gene has CDR1 GTSNPN and CDR2 SVGIG (reference sequence). V shed 5 bases and J shed 3 bases, with 7 bases lying between them. CDR3 length: 12 amino acids. CDR3 protein: CAWAGANEKLFF. In nucleotides, the CDR3 is TGTGCCTGGGCGGGGGCTAATGAAAAACTGTTTTTT.

The chain links TRBV4-1 to TRBJ2-5, with TRBD1 matching 10 bases. From germline, CDR1 is MGHRA and CDR2 YSYEKL. This CDR3 is 22 amino acids long. V lost 3 bases and J lost 2; bases outside the gene matches: 24. CDR3: CASSQERQGARGGLRLQETQYF. Here the CDR3 DNA reads TGCGCCAGCAGCCAGGAACGACAGGGGGCACGAGGCGGCCTACGGCTACAAGAGACCCAGTACTTC.

In its sample, this clone was seen once. In DNA form, the CDR3 reads TGTGCCACCAGCAGAGATCACACAGCAAAGGAGGATTCACCCCTCCACTTT. This encodes CATSRDHTAKEDSPLHF. This chain connects TRBV15 to TRBJ1-6; D is undetermined. Germline V gene sequence: CDR1 LNHNV, CDR2 YYDKDF (reference sequence). Between the trimmed V and J ends, which lost 0 bases and 8 bases, there was a span of 17 bases. The CDR3 contains 17 residues.

This rearrangement joins TRBV14 to TRBJ2-3; D gene unclear. Between the trimmed V and J ends, which lost 4 bases and 0 bases, there was a span of 8 bases. Germline V lookup: CDR1 SGHDN, CDR2 FVKESK. The CDR3 has 14 amino acids. CDR3 nucleotide sequence: TGTGCCAGCAGCCCACTATCTAGCACAGATACGCAGTATTTT. It is translated as CASSPLSSTDTQYF. Complete variable domain (other parts from reference TRBV14 and TRBJ2-3): EAGVTQFPSHSVIEKGQTVTLRCDPISGHDNLYWYRRVMGKEIKFLLHFVKESKQDESGMPNNRFLAERTGGTYSTLKVQPAELEDSGVYFCASSPLSSTDTQYFGPGTRLTVL.

This sequence joins TRBV18 and TRBJ1-1; TRBD1 matches at 9 bases. Germline loops: CDR1 KGHSH, CDR2 LQKENI. V was clipped by 4 bases and J by 3 bases; unmatched bases: 6. The CDR3 runs 15 residues. The CDR3 bases are TGTGCCAGCTCACTTCTACAGGGGGCGGACACTGAAGCTTTCTTT. Its protein product is CASSLLQGADTEAFF.

This CDR3 reads CASSRTGNTEAFF. The CDR3 region has the DNA TGTGCCAGTAGTAGGACAGGGAACACTGAAGCTTTCTTT. The chain uses TRBV19 and TRBJ1-1; TRBD1 matches 7 bases. Germline assignment: CDR1 LNHDA and CDR2 SQIVND (reference sequence). The junction had 0 bases not matched to a gene; V was cut back by 4 bases and J by 1 base. This CDR3 has 13 residues.

This clone was seen a single time. V and J are TRBV6-6 and TRBJ1-1; D perhaps matches TRBD1 (6 bases). V gave up 5 bases and J gave up 4 bases, with 14 bases separating them. Germline lookup yields CDR1 MNHNY and CDR2 SVGAGI (reference sequence). There are 14 residues in the CDR3. The DNA for the CDR3 is TGTGCCAGCAGTGCCGGGACAAAGGGCACTGAAGCTTTCTTT. Translating it yields CASSAGTKGTEAFF.

This chain joins TRBV9 and TRBJ2-7; TRBD2 agrees at 9 bases. CDR3 length: 16 residues. Germline trimming cut 4 bases from V and 6 bases from J; bases unmatched to any gene: 14. Per germline, CDR1 SGDLS and CDR2 YYNGEE. CDR3 loop: CASSPREGGSYGEQYF. The CDR3 DNA follows: TGTGCCAGCAGCCCGCGGGAGGGGGGTTCATACGGCGAGCAGTACTTC.

This chain uses TRBV5-1 with TRBJ1-3; D not certain. CDR3 size: 15 residues. Germline lookup yields CDR1 SGHRS and CDR2 YFSETQ. With 0 bases removed from V and 1 base from J, the gap between germline ends came to 8 bases. The chain's CDR3 is CASSLGAGSGNTIYF. Here the CDR3 DNA reads TGCGCCAGCAGCTTGGGTGCGGGTTCTGGAAACACCATATATTTT.

The chain's CDR3 is CASSRGTGDYSPLHF. CDR3 DNA: TGTGCCAGTAGTAGAGGGACAGGGGATTATTCACCCCTCCACTTT. V and J are TRBV19 and TRBJ1-6, with 10 bases matching TRBD1. The V gene end was trimmed by 4 bases and the J gene end by 8 bases; junction bases not matched to a gene: 5. Germline CDR1 reads LNHDA; CDR2 reads SQIVND (reference sequence). The CDR3 totals 15 residues.

The chain carries TRBV13 and TRBJ2-1; maybe TRBD2 (6 bases). From germline, CDR1 is PRHDT and CDR2 FYEKMQ (reference sequence). V lost 2 bases to trimming and J lost 4 bases, with 15 bases between them. The length of the CDR3 is 16 residues. As DNA, the CDR3 is TGTGCCAGCAGCTTAAGTTTGGGACTCTCGTACAATGAGCAGTTCTTC. Translating gives CASSLSLGLSYNEQFF.

The chain joins TRBV19 to TRBJ2-3; 9 bases match TRBD1. CDR1 and CDR2 from the germline V gene are LNHDA and SQIVND (reference sequence). The ends lost 5 bases at V and 0 bases at J; junction bases unmatched: 3. The CDR3 contains 15 residues. The CDR3 loop is CASSWDRASTDTQYF. The CDR3 nucleotides read TGTGCCAGTAGTTGGGACAGGGCAAGCACAGATACGCAGTATTTT.

The chain joins TRBV2 to TRBJ2-7, with TRBD1 matching 10 bases. V was pared by 4 bases and J by 5 bases, with 5 bases of the junction left unmatched. The CDR3 sequence is 14 residues long. Germline V gene data show CDR1 as SNHLY and CDR2 as FYNNEI. In DNA form, the CDR3 reads TGTGCCAGCAGTGTGGGACAGGGGCCCCACGAGCAGTACTTC. This encodes CASSVGQGPHEQYF.

The chain links TRBV7-3 to TRBJ1-2, with D unclear. V was shortened by 8 bases and J by 8 bases, with 18 bases between the two germline ends. Germline-derived CDR1 and CDR2 are SGHTA and FQGTGA. This CDR3 region has 13 residues. The CDR3 sequence: CASSPGLEGGYTF. The CDR3 DNA follows: TGTGCCAGCTCCCCTGGATTGGAGGGAGGCTACACCTTC.

The chain joins TRBV28 to TRBJ1-1; 7 positions match TRBD1. This CDR3 region has 14 residues. CDR1 is MDHEN and CDR2 is SYDVKM in the germline V gene. After removal of 7 bases from V and 1 base from J, the junction contained 6 bases not matched to a gene. CDR3 nucleotides: TGTGCCAGCACGCCCCGGGACAGGAACACTGAAGCTTTCTTT. Protein sequence: CASTPRDRNTEAFF.

As to this clone: An end of the junction does not agree with germline; a read error may underlie this. This sequence joins TRBV6-1 and TRBJ1-1, with a tentative D call TRBD1 (5 bases). The CDR3 has 19 residues. Germline V gene data show CDR1 as MNHNS and CDR2 as SASEGT. The chain's CDR3 is CASSEGVGHARPLTLVAFF. In DNA form, the CDR3 reads TGTGCCAGCAGCGAAGGAGTCGGACATGCTCGGCCTCTTACCCTGGTAGCTTTCTTT.

About this clone itself: Its ends do not fully match the called genes, so a read error is possible. V is TRBV4-3 and J is TRBJ2-4, with D tentatively TRBD2 (6 bases). This CDR3 contains 15 residues. CDR1 and CDR2 (germline): LGHNA, YSLEER. CDR3 residues: CASSQEEGPKNIQYF. The CDR3 DNA sequence: TGCGCCAGCAGCCAAGAGGAGGGACCCAAGAACATTCAGTACTTC.

V usage is TRBV7-9 and J usage is TRBJ2-1; D unresolved. This CDR3 contains 11 residues. Germline CDR1 SEHNR, CDR2 FQNEAQ (reference sequence). The ends were cut back, 6 bases at V and 8 bases at J, with 8 bases in the middle. CDR3 nucleotide sequence: TGTGCCAGCAGGGTACTATATGAGCAGTTCTTC. Protein sequence: CASRVLYEQFF.

This chain uses TRBV2 with TRBJ1-4, with 11 bases fitting TRBD1. Looked up from germline, CDR1 is SNHLY and CDR2 is FYNNEI. CDR3 size: 14 residues. The V gene end was trimmed by 6 bases and the J gene end by 7 bases; junction bases not matched to a gene: 4. CDR3 protein: CASRDGTGGEKLFF. The CDR3 nucleotides read TGTGCCAGCAGGGACGGGACAGGGGGTGAAAAACTGTTTTTT.